The clone carrying this T cell receptor beta chain was observed once. Its antigen is still unknown. These data originate in a study of shared clonotypes between healthy human individuals. At the deep level, the assay was run. Template amounts of 300 to 350 ng DNA, approximately 30,000 T cell genomes, were employed in unsorted PBMC replicate PCRs. Produced via immunoSEQ multiplex PCR; TCRdb's table is partial and in-frame only. Among around 450,000 clones listed, roughly 77% were seen once. Study-level findings and limits: Deeper or shallower sequencing was expected to change how clonotypes are shared among donors.

Germline CDR1 is SGHTS and CDR2 is YDEGEE. Trimming removed 5 bases from V and 6 bases from J; junction bases left unmatched: 3. CDR3 length: 14 amino acids. The chain employs TRBV5-8 and TRBJ2-3; 13 bases align to TRBD2. This TCR derives from a woman between 40 and 50 years old in good health. Some clones in this sample may be carry-over from other donors' samples. Sequenced sample: PBMCs. CDR3 loop: CASSRLAGGDTQYF. CDR3 sequence (DNA): TGTGCCAGCAGTAGACTAGCGGGAGGTGATACGCAGTATTTT.